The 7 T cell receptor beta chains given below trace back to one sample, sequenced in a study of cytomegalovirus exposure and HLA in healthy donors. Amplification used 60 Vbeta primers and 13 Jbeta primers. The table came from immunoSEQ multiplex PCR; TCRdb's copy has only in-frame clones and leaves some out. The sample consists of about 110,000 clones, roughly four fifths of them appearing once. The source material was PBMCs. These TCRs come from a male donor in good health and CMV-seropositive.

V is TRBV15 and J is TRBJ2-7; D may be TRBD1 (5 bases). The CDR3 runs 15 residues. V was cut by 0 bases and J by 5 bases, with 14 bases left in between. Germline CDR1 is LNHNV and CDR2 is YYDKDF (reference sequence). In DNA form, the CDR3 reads TGTGCCACCAGCAGAGACGGACAAGCTCGGGACGAGCAGTACTTC. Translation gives CATSRDGQARDEQYF.

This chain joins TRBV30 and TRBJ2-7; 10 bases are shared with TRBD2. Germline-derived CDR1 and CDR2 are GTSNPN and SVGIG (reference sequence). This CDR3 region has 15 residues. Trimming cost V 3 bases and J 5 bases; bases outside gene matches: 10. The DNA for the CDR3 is TGTGCCTGGAGAGAACCCCCGGGACTAGCGAACGAGCAGTACTTC. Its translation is CAWREPPGLANEQYF. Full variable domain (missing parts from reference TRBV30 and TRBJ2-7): SQTIHQWPATLVQPVGSPLSLECTVEGTSNPNLYWYRQAAGRGLQLLFYSVGIGQISSEVPQNLSASRPQDRQFILSSKKLLLSDSGFYLCAWREPPGLANEQYFGPGTRLTVT.

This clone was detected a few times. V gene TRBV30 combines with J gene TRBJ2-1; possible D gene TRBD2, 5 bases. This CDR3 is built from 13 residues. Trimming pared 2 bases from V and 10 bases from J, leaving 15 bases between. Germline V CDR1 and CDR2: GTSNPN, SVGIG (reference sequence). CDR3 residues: CAWSQRRGNEQFF. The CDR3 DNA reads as TGTGCCTGGAGTCAGAGGAGAGGGAACGAGCAGTTCTTC.

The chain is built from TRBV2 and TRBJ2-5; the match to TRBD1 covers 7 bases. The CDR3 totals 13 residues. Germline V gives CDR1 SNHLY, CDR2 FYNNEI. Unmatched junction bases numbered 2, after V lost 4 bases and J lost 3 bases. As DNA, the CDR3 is TGTGCCAGCAGTGTACAGGGGAAAGAGACCCAGTACTTC. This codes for CASSVQGKETQYF.

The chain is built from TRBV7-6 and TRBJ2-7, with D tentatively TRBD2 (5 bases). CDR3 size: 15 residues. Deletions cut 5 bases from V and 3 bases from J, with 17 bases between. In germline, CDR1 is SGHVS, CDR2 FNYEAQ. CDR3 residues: CASSQGGGPIYEQYF. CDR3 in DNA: TGTGCCAGCAGCCAAGGAGGAGGCCCAATCTACGAGCAGTACTTC. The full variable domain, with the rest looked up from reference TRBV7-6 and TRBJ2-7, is GAGVSQSPRYKVTKRGQDVALRCDPISGHVSLYWYRQALGQGPEFLTYFNYEAQQDKSGLPNDRFSAERPEGSISTLTIQRTEQRDSAMYRCASSQGGGPIYEQYFGPGTRLTVT.

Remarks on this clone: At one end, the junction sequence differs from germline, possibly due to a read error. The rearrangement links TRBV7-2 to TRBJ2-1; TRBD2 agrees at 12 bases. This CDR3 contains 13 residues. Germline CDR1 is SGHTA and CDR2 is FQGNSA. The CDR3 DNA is TGTGCCAGCAGCCTAGCGGGAGGGAATGAGCAGTTCTTC. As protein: CASSLAGGNEQFF.

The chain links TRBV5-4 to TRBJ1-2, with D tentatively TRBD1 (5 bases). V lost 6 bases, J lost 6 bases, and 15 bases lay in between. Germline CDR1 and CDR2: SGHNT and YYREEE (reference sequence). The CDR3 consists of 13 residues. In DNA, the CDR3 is TGTGCCAGCACCTGGGGGGAGAACCATGGCTACACCTTC. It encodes CASTWGENHGYTF.